This T cell receptor (beta chain) was recorded in a study of shared clonotypes between healthy human individuals. Study results and caveats: For sorted subsets, rarefaction showed incomplete sequencing despite large depth. Sequencing depth was expected to affect clonotype sharing among donors. A small donor pool kept down the genetic and exposure-history diversity that was represented.

As concerns this clone: As yet, its antigen is unknown.

Each subset's genomic DNA was shared equally among a number of immunoSEQ plates. Clones were read by immunoSEQ multiplex PCR, and TCRdb kept only the in-frame ones, dropping some. The sample shows 900,000 to 1,200,000 clones, 78% of them seen only once. The length of the CDR3 is 14 residues. The germline V gene encodes CDR1 MNHEY and CDR2 SMNVEV (reference sequence). With 3 bases clipped from V and 5 bases from J, the junction kept 6 bases outside the gene matches. This sequence originates from a man aged 18 to 30 in good health. Some clones in this sample may be carry-over from other donors' samples. The chain uses TRBV27 and TRBJ2-7; TRBD1 matches 8 bases. Sequenced material: memory CD4+ T cells from PBMCs. Subset of the sample: CD45RA-negative fraction. The CDR3 here is CASSFRRQGNEQYF. CDR3 DNA sequence: TGTGCCAGCAGTTTCCGCCGACAGGGGAACGAGCAGTACTTC.